Listed below are T cell receptor beta chains from one sample, sequenced in a study of regulatory T cells in long-lasting Graves disease. TCRdb ran MiXCR on the multiplex PCR reads and lists one entry per CDR3 protein. The sample yields roughly 300,000 distinct CDR3 sequences, about 19% seen once. The source was peripheral blood mononuclear cells (PBMCs), collected when the disease was refractory, from a patient treated with antithyroid drugs. The receptors were gathered from a female donor with Graves disease. CDR3s include the opening cysteine and the closing phenylalanine or tryptophan. The D gene is left open where the match is weak. Expanded clones are given a class, and other clones once, few, many or no size at all.

v_call	j_call	d_call	clone_size	cdr3_nt	cdr3_aa
TRBV19	TRBJ1-2	.	many	TGTGCCAGTAGTATCGGCACTAACTATGGCTACACCTTC	CASSIGTNYGYTF
TRBV7-9	TRBJ1-1	.	few	TGTGCCAGCAGCTTGACAGTCCCCGGCACTGAAGCTTTCTTT	CASSLTVPGTEAFF
TRBV2	TRBJ2-7	TRBD1	many	TGTGCCAGCATGGCAGGGGGCTACGAGCAGTACTTC	CASMAGGYEQYF
TRBV13	TRBJ1-5	.	few	TGTGCCAGCAGCTTAGGGCAGGGAGGTCATCAGCCCCAGCATTTT	CASSLGQGGHQPQHF
TRBV20-1	TRBJ1-1	TRBD1	few	TGCAGTGCTAGGTGGAGGGGGCGGTTGGACACTGAAGCTTTCTTT	CSARWRGRLDTEAFF
TRBV2	TRBJ2-7	.	many	TGTGCCAGCAGCGACAGCGGGACAGCGACCTACGAGCAGTACTTC	CASSDSGTATYEQYF
TRBV28	TRBJ1-1	TRBD1	.	TGTGCCACCATGGTGAGGACAGGGAACACTGAAGCTTTCTTT	CATMVRTGNTEAFF
TRBV6-2/TRBV6-3	TRBJ1-6	.	.	TGTGCCAGCAGGCCCCGCCGGCCAGCCGATAATTCACCCCTCCACTTT	CASRPRRPADNSPLHF
TRBV30	TRBJ2-7	.	.	TGTGCCTGGAGTTGGGTAGGTTCGTCCGAGCAGTACTTC	CAWSWVGSSEQYF
TRBV5-1	TRBJ2-7	.	few	TGCGCCAGCAGCTTGGCAGGTCTAGCGATCGACGAGCAGTACTTC	CASSLAGLAIDEQYF
TRBV14	TRBJ2-7	TRBD2	few	TGTGCCAGCAGCCGGACACTAGCGGGGCTCTACGAGCAGTACTTC	CASSRTLAGLYEQYF
TRBV30	TRBJ2-2	.	few	TGTGCCTGGACGGGGCTGAACACCGGGGAGCTGTTTTTT	CAWTGLNTGELFF
TRBV6-5	TRBJ1-6	.	few	TGTGCCAGCAGTTACGGCCGTAATTCACCCCTCCACTTT	CASSYGRNSPLHF
TRBV6-1	TRBJ2-2	TRBD1	many	TGTGCCAGCACGGACAGGGAGAACACCGGGGAGCTGTTTTTT	CASTDRENTGELFF
TRBV28	TRBJ2-7	.	many	TGTGCCAGCAGTTTACCAGGGCTCCACGAGCAGTACTTC	CASSLPGLHEQYF
TRBV20-1	TRBJ1-6	.	many	TGCAGTGCTAGGAGTGGGACAAGGAGGCCTAATTCACCCCTCCACTTT	CSARSGTRRPNSPLHF
TRBV2	TRBJ1-5	TRBD1	many	TGTGCCAGCAGTGGCTTGAGGACAGGTCAGCCCCAGCATTTT	CASSGLRTGQPQHF
TRBV6-2/TRBV6-3	TRBJ2-7	TRBD1	.	TGTGCCAGCAAACTTCGGGACAGGACCTACGAGCAGTACTTC	CASKLRDRTYEQYF
TRBV7-9	TRBJ2-7	.	many	TGTGCCAGCAGCAATCGGGACCTCGGCCCGTACGAGCAGTACTTC	CASSNRDLGPYEQYF
TRBV6-1	TRBJ2-1	TRBD1	.	TGTGCCAGCTCGAGGGGGCGGTTCAATGAGCAGTTCTTC	CASSRGRFNEQFF
TRBV27	TRBJ1-6	TRBD1	many	TGTGCCAGCAGTTTATCGTTGAGGGGGCGTTGGTCACCCCTCCACTTT	CASSLSLRGRWSPLHF
TRBV28	TRBJ1-3	.	.	TGTGCCAGCAATACAGGGAGCCTTGGAAACACCATATATTTT	CASNTGSLGNTIYF
TRBV28	TRBJ2-5	.	many	TGTGCCAGCACTTTCAAGACCTTACAAGAGACCCAGTACTTC	CASTFKTLQETQYF
TRBV2	TRBJ1-1	.	many	TGTGCCAGCAGTTCCCGGGTCGTCACTGAAGCTTTCTTT	CASSSRVVTEAFF
TRBV28	TRBJ2-6	.	many	TGTGCCAGCAGCCCAAACCGGGGGGCCAACGTCCTGACTTTC	CASSPNRGANVLTF
TRBV27	TRBJ1-6	.	.	TGTGCCAGCAGTCACCGGGAAAGTAATTCACCCCTCCACTTT	CASSHRESNSPLHF
TRBV19	TRBJ2-1	.	.	TGTGCCAGTAGTCCCGACGGGAGCTCCTACAATGAGCAGTTCTTC	CASSPDGSSYNEQFF
TRBV7-9	TRBJ2-3	.	.	TGTGCCAGCAGCTTAGGGTCCTCTGGTAGGGCAACAGATACGCAGTATTTT	CASSLGSSGRATDTQYF
TRBV6-2/TRBV6-3	TRBJ2-1	.	.	TGTGCCAGCAGTTACACCCCCAGTGAGCAGTTCTTC	CASSYTPSEQFF
TRBV4-1	TRBJ2-7	TRBD1	few	TGCGCCAGCAGCCTACGAGGGGGCCACGAGCAGTACTTC	CASSLRGGHEQYF
TRBV7-9	TRBJ2-2	.	.	TGTGCCAGCAGCTTTTTCGAAGGGGGGACCGGGGAGCTGTTTTTT	CASSFFEGGTGELFF
TRBV2	TRBJ2-3	.	.	TGTGCCAGCAGCTTTCAACCTACTAGCACAGATACGCAGTATTTT	CASSFQPTSTDTQYF
TRBV3-1	TRBJ2-4	TRBD2	few	TGTGCCAGCAGCCCCGGGACTAGCGGGGGAGCCAAAAACATTCAGTACTTC	CASSPGTSGGAKNIQYF
TRBV5-5	TRBJ2-7	.	.	TGTGCCAGCAGTACTCAGTGGGAGCAGTACTTC	CASSTQWEQYF
TRBV28	TRBJ1-1	.	many	TGTGCCAGCACCCCGGACAGCTCACTACGAAGGGCTTTCTTT	CASTPDSSLRRAFF
TRBV4-1	TRBJ1-2	.	.	TGCGCCAGCAGCCAAACCTCCAACAGGGACGGCTACACCTTC	CASSQTSNRDGYTF
TRBV6-1	TRBJ2-7	TRBD2	many	TGTGCCAGCTCCGAACCGGGACTAGGGAATTACGAGCAGTACTTC	CASSEPGLGNYEQYF
TRBV28	TRBJ2-5	.	many	TGTGCCAGCAGCCTGGGGGGGAGGGGGGAGACCCAGTACTTC	CASSLGGRGETQYF
TRBV5-1	TRBJ2-6	.	many	TGCGCCAGCAGCTTGGAACCGTCTGGGGCCAACGTCCTGACTTTC	CASSLEPSGANVLTF
TRBV7-3	TRBJ2-2	TRBD2	few	TGTGCCAGCACCCCGGGAGGATACACCGGGGAGCTGTTTTTT	CASTPGGYTGELFF
TRBV12-3/TRBV12-4	TRBJ1-4	.	.	TGTGCCAGCAGTGAGGACACCAGTGAAAAACTGTTTTTT	CASSEDTSEKLFF
TRBV5-1	TRBJ2-7	.	.	TGTGCCAGCAGCTTTGGCAGCCCCCACGAGCAGTACTTC	CASSFGSPHEQYF
TRBV9	TRBJ1-1	.	.	TGTGCCAGCAGCGTAGCGGTAAGGACTGAAGCTTTCTTT	CASSVAVRTEAFF
TRBV12-3/TRBV12-4	TRBJ1-2	TRBD1	many	TGTGCCAGCTCCCGGGACAGGGCCTATGGCTACACCTTC	CASSRDRAYGYTF
TRBV19	TRBJ1-1	.	.	TGTGCCAGTAGTATTCACGCGGTGGGGACTGAAGCTTTCTTT	CASSIHAVGTEAFF
TRBV2	TRBJ2-7	TRBD2	many	TGTGCCAGCAGGAGGGACTACACTCTCGAGCAGTACTTC	CASRRDYTLEQYF
TRBV27	TRBJ2-2	.	.	TGTGCCAGCAGTTTGGGCTCAGACACCGGGGAGCTGTTTTTT	CASSLGSDTGELFF
TRBV5-1	TRBJ2-6	.	many	TGCGCCAGCAGCGCCCGAACGGCCACAGGGCCCGGGGCCAACGTCCTGACTTTC	CASSARTATGPGANVLTF
TRBV27	TRBJ2-7	.	many	TGTGCCAGCAGTTCCAGGACAGCTCACGAGCAGTACTTC	CASSSRTAHEQYF
TRBV11-2	TRBJ1-1	.	many	TGTGCCAGCAGCTTAGAAGGGGGGCAAGAAGCTTTCTTT	CASSLEGGQEAFF
TRBV9	TRBJ1-4	.	.	TGTGCCAGCAGCGCTTACGACAGAGGTGAAAAACTGTTTTTT	CASSAYDRGEKLFF
TRBV5-1	TRBJ2-5	.	.	TGCGCCAGCAGTAGACAGGAAGAGACCCAGTACTTC	CASSRQEETQYF